This T cell receptor (beta chain) originates from a study of cytomegalovirus exposure and HLA in healthy donors. The method was immunoSEQ multiplex PCR; TCRdb's version includes in-frame clones alone and lacks a portion of them. The profile shows about 200,000 clones, around 83% of them singletons. The CDR3 is made up of 13 amino acids. Looked up from germline, CDR1 is SGHVS and CDR2 is FQNEAQ. V was clipped by 1 base and J by 7 bases, with 10 bases between them. Sequencing was performed on PBMCs. This rearrangement joins TRBV7-8 to TRBJ2-5; D ambiguous. The clonotype was recovered from a woman in her twenties or thirties in good health and CMV-seropositive. CDR3 nucleotide sequence: TGTGCCAGCAGCTTAGTCGCCGTCGGGACCCAGTACTTC. This encodes CASSLVAVGTQYF. Full variable domain (missing parts from reference TRBV7-8 and TRBJ2-5): GAGVSQSPRYKVAKRGQDVALRCDPISGHVSLFWYQQALGQGPEFLTYFQNEAQLDKSGLPSDRFFAERPEGSVSTLKIQRTQQEDSAVYLCASSLVAVGTQYFGPGTRLLVL.